This TCR beta chain was recovered during a study of T cell responses to AZD1222 COVID-19 vaccine. Study-level points and caveats: Spike was spanned by vaccine-associated CD4 TCRs, with dominance at 160-218 and 743-854. Repertoires were obtained solely post-peak T cell response.

For this clone: No antigen is known for it.

V was pared by 7 bases and J by 4 bases, with 6 bases of the junction left unmatched. This CDR3 contains 13 residues. Germline loops: CDR1 MGHDK, CDR2 SYGVNS. Data came from immunoSEQ multiplex PCR; TCRdb stores just in-frame clones and leaves some out. The table lists 80,000 to 100,000 clones, about 89% of them singletons. Sequences were derived from peripheral blood, sampled on day 0 of AZD1222 vaccination. The V and J genes are TRBV25-1 and TRBJ1-1; 7 bases fit TRBD1. This TCR was sampled from an adult in good health. CDR3 nucleotide sequence: TGTGCCAGCAACAGACAGGGAAGCACTGAAGCTTTCTTT. Translation gives CASNRQGSTEAFF.